The 19 T cell receptor beta chains reported below all come from one sample, sequenced in a study of T cell responses to AZD1222 COVID-19 vaccine. The repertoire was sequenced with immunoSEQ multiplex PCR; TCRdb's copy has only in-frame clones and lacks some. The sample lists about 82,000 clones; 92% were seen once. The material was peripheral blood, obtained 28 days after the second AZD1222 dose. The receptors derive from an adult who received the AZD1222 COVID-19 vaccine.

This sequence joins TRBV27 and TRBJ1-1; D is unresolved. The V gene lost 3 bases and the J gene lost 7 bases, with 9 bases spanning the gap. Looked up from germline, CDR1 is MNHEY and CDR2 is SMNVEV (reference sequence). The CDR3 extends over 12 amino acids. The CDR3 sequence: CASSLGGSEAFF. CDR3 DNA sequence: TGTGCCAGCAGTTTGGGCGGGAGTGAAGCTTTCTTT.

This clone has a handful of counts. The chain recombines TRBV19 with TRBJ2-7; 8 nucleotides agree with TRBD1. The CDR3 is 14 amino acids. The V gene end was trimmed by 4 bases and the J gene end by 5 bases; junction bases not matched to a gene: 7. Per the germline V gene, CDR1 is LNHDA and CDR2 is SQIVND (reference sequence). This chain's CDR3 is CASSTKGQGHEQYF. For the CDR3, the DNA is TGTGCCAGTAGTACAAAAGGACAGGGACACGAGCAGTACTTC.

V is TRBV5-8 and J is TRBJ1-6, with TRBD1 matching 7 bases. Per germline, CDR1 SGHTS and CDR2 YDEGEE. The J segment lost 6 bases and the V segment lost 3 bases, leaving 6 bases of the junction unmatched. The CDR3 length is 15 residues. CDR3 amino acids: CASSYTDRANSPLHF. CDR3 coding DNA: TGTGCCAGCAGCTACACCGACAGGGCTAATTCACCCCTCCACTTT.

J is TRBJ2-7 and V is TRBV7-2, with D uncertain. Germline lookup yields CDR1 SGHTA and CDR2 FQGNSA. The CDR3 sequence is 12 residues long. The germline V and J ends were trimmed by 4 bases and 3 bases, with 7 bases remaining between them. DNA for the CDR3: TGTGCCAGCAGCTCCGTAATCTACGAGCAGTACTTC. Its translation is CASSSVIYEQYF.

In its sample, this clone was seen once. V gene TRBV28 combines with J gene TRBJ1-1; D not certain. Trimming shortened V by 2 bases and J by 4 bases, and 8 bases separated the two germline ends. Germline V gives CDR1 MDHEN, CDR2 SYDVKM. The CDR3 extends over 13 amino acids. The CDR3 nucleotides are TGTGCCAGCAGTTTAGGAGTTCTCACTGAAGCTTTCTTT. Its translation: CASSLGVLTEAFF.

This chain links TRBV7-8 with TRBJ1-6, with no clear D. This CDR3 has 15 amino acids. The V and J ends lost 4 bases and 0 bases respectively, with 7 bases between them. Germline V gene sequence: CDR1 SGHVS, CDR2 FQNEAQ. CDR3: CASSSSSSYNSPLHF. CDR3 bases: TGTGCCAGCAGCTCATCGAGCTCCTATAATTCACCCCTCCACTTT.

This clone showed up just a few times. The chain links TRBV7-8 to TRBJ1-1; a possible D gene is TRBD1 (5 bases). CDR3 size: 14 residues. Per germline, CDR1 SGHVS and CDR2 FQNEAQ. V was shortened by 3 bases and J by 0 bases, with 8 bases between the two germline ends. CDR3 DNA sequence: TGTGCCAGCAGCTTGGAGGGGATGAACACTGAAGCTTTCTTT. It is translated as CASSLEGMNTEAFF.

This clone was counted between two and nine times. The chain links TRBV12-5 to TRBJ1-1, with TRBD1 matching over 7 bases. Germline V gives CDR1 LGHNT, CDR2 FRNRAP. There are 14 residues in the CDR3. The V gene end was trimmed by 6 bases and the J gene end by 0 bases; junction bases not matched to a gene: 4. The DNA of the CDR3 is TGTGCTAGTGGGACAGGGATTGTGAACACTGAAGCTTTCTTT. Translated, it gives CASGTGIVNTEAFF.

As to this clone: The sample contains more than one DNA sequence encoding this CDR3. The chain couples TRBV29-1 to TRBJ1-1; 8 bases are shared with TRBD1. Germline CDR1 SQVTM, CDR2 ANQGSEA. Trimming took 6 bases from V and 1 from J; bases not matched to a gene: 4. This CDR3 has 13 amino acids. CDR3 DNA sequence: TGCAGCGTCGGACAGGGCGGGAACACTGAAGCTTTCTTT. Residues: CSVGQGGNTEAFF.

This clone was recorded once. The chain couples TRBV29-1 to TRBJ1-2, with D maybe TRBD1 (5 bases). The CDR3 sequence is 14 residues long. The ends were cut back, 3 bases at V and 4 bases at J, with 15 bases in the middle. Germline lookup yields CDR1 SQVTM and CDR2 ANQGSEA. In DNA form, the CDR3 reads TGCAGCGTTGATATGGGGGGAGATTCCTATGGCTACACCTTC. Its translation is CSVDMGGDSYGYTF.

The chain joins TRBV30 to TRBJ1-3; D may be TRBD1 (5 bases). CDR3 length: 15 amino acids. Germline CDR1 is GTSNPN and CDR2 is SVGIG (reference sequence). V lost 7 bases and J lost 4, with 20 bases in between. The CDR3 reads CASRGDLSGGNTIYF. CDR3 coding DNA: TGTGCCTCACGGGGGGACCTGTCGGGCGGAAACACCATATATTTT.

The chain recombines TRBV5-1 with TRBJ1-5, with D tentatively TRBD1 (5 bases). V lost 1 base and J lost 5, with 7 bases in between. CDR3 size: 13 residues. In germline, CDR1 is SGHRS, CDR2 YFSETQ. The CDR3 loop is CASSLRGDQPQHF. Written as DNA, the CDR3 is TGCGCCAGCAGCTTGCGGGGGGATCAGCCCCAGCATTTT.

The chain combines TRBV14 with TRBJ2-7; 7 bases are shared with TRBD2. The trim removed 4 bases at V and 0 bases at J, leaving 6 bases unmatched. Germline values: CDR1 SGHDN, CDR2 FVKESK. The CDR3 extends over 15 amino acids. The CDR3 loop reads CASSPLGGFSYEQYF. CDR3 sequence (DNA): TGTGCCAGCAGCCCGTTGGGAGGGTTCTCCTACGAGCAGTACTTC. The full variable domain, rest sourced from reference TRBV14 and TRBJ2-7, is EAGVTQFPSHSVIEKGQTVTLRCDPISGHDNLYWYRRVMGKEIKFLLHFVKESKQDESGMPNNRFLAERTGGTYSTLKVQPAELEDSGVYFCASSPLGGFSYEQYFGPGTRLTVT.

The chain carries TRBV7-2 and TRBJ1-1, with D perhaps matching TRBD1 (5 bases). Trimming removed 11 bases at V and 4 bases at J, with 14 bases between. The germline CDR1 and CDR2 sequences are SGHTA and FQGNSA. CDR3 size: 12 residues. CDR3 bases: TGTGCCGCGGCAGCAGGGAGCACTGAAGCTTTCTTT. It yields the protein CAAAAGSTEAFF.

Only one count was recorded for this clone. J is TRBJ2-5 and V is TRBV7-8; tentatively, D is TRBD2 (5 bases). This CDR3 contains 13 residues. Trimming stripped 5 bases from V and 4 bases from J, with 11 bases between. Germline V gives CDR1 SGHVS, CDR2 FQNEAQ. The CDR3 protein is CASSRDQLETQYF. The CDR3 nucleotides read TGTGCCAGCAGCCGGGATCAACTAGAGACCCAGTACTTC.

V usage is TRBV2 and J usage is TRBJ1-4; 9 bases match TRBD1. Unmatched junction bases numbered 19, after V lost 7 bases and J lost 7 bases. CDR3 length: 18 residues. Germline lookup yields CDR1 SNHLY and CDR2 FYNNEI. CDR3 sequence (DNA): TGTGCCAGCAACCCAACAGGGGGCGCGGGGTACCGAACTGAAAAACTGTTTTTT. Translation: CASNPTGGAGYRTEKLFF.

The chain employs TRBV14 and TRBJ2-7; 7 bases agree with TRBD1. Germline CDR1 SGHDN, CDR2 FVKESK. The J segment lost 3 bases and the V segment lost 5 bases, leaving 10 bases of the junction unmatched. The CDR3 spans 15 residues. The chain's CDR3 is CASSYGRTGVYEQYF. Here the CDR3 DNA reads TGTGCCAGCAGCTACGGCCGGACAGGAGTCTACGAGCAGTACTTC.

The CDR3 reads CSASLLGNTIYF. Written as DNA, the CDR3 is TGCAGTGCTAGTCTCCTAGGAAACACCATATATTTT. This rearrangement joins TRBV20-1 to TRBJ1-3; D not resolved. Trimming took off 3 bases at V and 4 bases at J, with 7 bases between the two ends. CDR1 and CDR2 (germline): DFQATT, SNEGSKA (reference sequence). The CDR3 totals 12 residues.

The chain recombines TRBV11-3 with TRBJ1-1; TRBD1 matches 7 bases. The length of the CDR3 is 13 residues. Germline CDR1 and CDR2: SGHNT and YENEEA. The trim removed 5 bases at V and 5 bases at J, leaving 5 bases unmatched. In nucleotides, the CDR3 is TGTGCCAGCAGCCAAGGGACAGTTACTGAAGCTTTCTTT. It is translated as CASSQGTVTEAFF. Using reference TRBV11-3 and TRBJ1-1 for the parts outside the CDR3, the full variable domain is EAGVVQSPRYKIIEKKQPVAFWCNPISGHNTLYWYLQNLGQGPELLIRYENEEAVDDSQLPKDRFSAERLKGVDSTLKIQPAELGDSAVYLCASSQGTVTEAFFGQGTRLTVV.